Listed below are T cell receptor beta chains from one sample, sequenced in a study of T cells in Graves' hyperthyroidism and ophthalmopathy. Each CDR3 protein is one row after TCRdb ran MiXCR on the multiplex PCR reads. The sample has hundreds of thousands of distinct CDR3 sequences; around 15% are singletons. The sequencing sample was made of blood. All receptors derive from a woman between 18 and 29 years old with Graves' hyperthyroidism. The CDR3 runs from the conserved cysteine through the conserved F or W. A D gene is named only where the DNA matches it firmly. For some rows the clone size is stated as once, few or many, or as a class when expanded; others skip it.

v_gene	d_gene	abundance	j_gene	CDR3nt	CDR3aa
TRBV9	.	.	TRBJ2-5	TGTGCCAGCAGCGCCCGATCTGGGGAGACCCAGTACTTC	CASSARSGETQYF
TRBV7-2	.	many	TRBJ2-7	TGTGCCAGCAGCTTCGTCTCACAGGGCTACGAGCAGTACTTC	CASSFVSQGYEQYF
TRBV7-8	.	many	TRBJ1-1	TGTGCCAGCAGCTCCGATATGAACACTGAAGCTTTCTTT	CASSSDMNTEAFF
TRBV10-3	.	many	TRBJ2-5	TGTGCCATCAGGCTCGACAGCCAAGAGACCCAGTACTTC	CAIRLDSQETQYF
TRBV20-1	TRBD1	many	TRBJ2-7	TGCAGTGCTAGAACAGGGACAGCTGTCTACGAGCAGTACTTC	CSARTGTAVYEQYF
TRBV28	TRBD1	.	TRBJ2-3	TGTGCCAGCAGCTCCAGGGGGATTACAGATACGCAGTATTTT	CASSSRGITDTQYF
TRBV29-1	.	.	TRBJ2-7	TGCAGCGTGGCCCGGGCCCCTAACTACGAGCAGTACTTC	CSVARAPNYEQYF
TRBV6-1	.	.	TRBJ2-3	TGTGCCAGCAGTTCGGGGATTCGCACAGATACGCAGTATTTT	CASSSGIRTDTQYF
TRBV28	TRBD1	many	TRBJ2-3	TGTGCCAGCAGTTCACCCGCCAGCAGGGGGCTTGATACGCAGTATTTT	CASSSPASRGLDTQYF
TRBV18	.	many	TRBJ2-3	TGTGCCAGCTCACCAGCCAGGGGAGGGGATACGCAGTATTTT	CASSPARGGDTQYF
TRBV19	TRBD2	few	TRBJ2-3	TGTGCCAGTAGTGCCCCGGGACTAGCGGGAGAAGTAGATACGCAGTATTTT	CASSAPGLAGEVDTQYF
TRBV20-1	.	.	TRBJ1-6	TGCAGTGCCATGGACAGTCCCCTATCCCTCCACTTT	CSAMDSPLSLHF
TRBV18	.	many	TRBJ1-1	TGTGCCACACGGGAACGCGTCCTGAACACTGAAGCTTTCTTT	CATRERVLNTEAFF